The rows below give T cell receptor beta chains drawn from one sample of a study of T cells in Graves' hyperthyroidism and ophthalmopathy. TCRdb called the multiplex PCR reads again in MiXCR, with one record for every CDR3 protein. The repertoire has a few hundred thousand distinct CDR3 sequences, roughly 13% of them found once; the top ten carry less than 25%. Sequences were obtained from blood. These receptors all stem from a man aged 25 to 40 with Graves' hyperthyroidism that later progressed to Graves' ophthalmopathy. Both conserved end residues are part of each CDR3. D genes are given only for firm matches. Clone sizes are given selectively: once, few, many, or a class where the clone is expanded.

J gene	CDR3 length	clone size	D gene	V gene	CDR3 protein	CDR3 DNA
TRBJ2-1	14	many	-	TRBV7-8	CASSPDPGGNEQFF	TGTGCCAGCAGCCCGGACCCCGGCGGTAATGAGCAGTTCTTC
TRBJ1-2	12	many	-	TRBV20-1	CSARTEGYGYTF	TGCAGTGCTAGGACCGAGGGCTATGGCTACACCTTC
TRBJ2-2	14	few	-	TRBV20-1	CSARAGTGAGELFF	TGCAGTGCAAGGGCGGGCACCGGGGCTGGGGAGCTGTTTTTT
TRBJ2-1	13	-	-	TRBV19	CASSVADGNEQFF	TGTGCCAGTAGTGTCGCGGACGGCAATGAGCAGTTCTTC
TRBJ2-5	14	few	-	TRBV27	CASSLWAGEETQYF	TGTGCCAGCAGTTTGTGGGCAGGAGAAGAGACCCAGTACTTC
TRBJ2-7	15	many	TRBD2	TRBV2	CASSEARGGAGEQYF	TGTGCCAGCAGTGAAGCGCGCGGGGGGGCGGGAGAGCAGTACTTC
TRBJ1-1	14	many	TRBD1	TRBV15	CATSRDRVDTEAFF	TGTGCCACCAGCAGGGACAGGGTGGACACTGAAGCTTTCTTT
TRBJ1-3	14	-	-	TRBV10-3	CAITHVEAGNTIYF	TGTGCCATCACCCACGTTGAGGCGGGAAACACCATATATTTT
TRBJ2-3	14	-	-	TRBV6-1	CASRNRASTDTQYF	TGTGCCAGCAGAAACAGGGCTAGCACAGATACGCAGTATTTT
TRBJ2-5	11	-	TRBD1	TRBV7-9	CASSFEGAPYF	TGTGCCAGCAGCTTCGAGGGGGCCCCGTACTTC
TRBJ2-7	13	many	TRBD1	TRBV7-6	CASSSRQGSEQYF	TGTGCCAGCAGCTCTAGACAGGGGAGCGAGCAGTACTTC
TRBJ2-4	12	many	-	TRBV5-1	CASSLGGDIQYF	TGCGCCAGCAGCTTGGGGGGAGACATTCAGTACTTC
TRBJ1-2	13	many	TRBD1	TRBV6-5	CASSYYDRGRDTF	TGTGCCAGCAGTTACTACGACAGGGGGCGTGACACCTTC
TRBJ1-6	14	-	-	TRBV7-3	CASSPWTEPSPLHF	TGTGCCAGCAGCCCATGGACGGAGCCCTCACCCCTCCACTTT
TRBJ1-6	12	few	-	TRBV6-2/TRBV6-3	CASRGQNSPLHF	TGTGCCAGCAGAGGGCAGAATTCACCCCTCCACTTT
TRBJ2-5	15	-	TRBD2	TRBV6-1	CASKVAGIAQETQYF	TGTGCCAGCAAGGTAGCGGGGATAGCCCAAGAGACCCAGTACTTC
TRBJ2-3	15	-	-	TRBV30	CAWSVLGVSTDTQYF	TGTGCCTGGAGTGTACTGGGAGTGAGCACAGATACGCAGTATTTT
TRBJ1-2	15	many	TRBD1	TRBV7-9	CASSLTGTGAYGYTF	TGTGCCAGCAGCTTAACCGGGACAGGGGCCTATGGCTACACCTTC
TRBJ1-2	16	-	-	TRBV12-3/TRBV12-4	CASSLPGRVANYGYTF	TGTGCCAGCAGCTTGCCTGGACGGGTCGCTAACTATGGCTACACCTTC
TRBJ2-7	16	many	-	TRBV11-2	CASRRISGPASYEQYF	TGTGCCAGCAGACGTATATCGGGCCCTGCGTCCTACGAGCAGTACTTC
TRBJ1-2	13	many	-	TRBV6-2/TRBV6-3	CASRERRGYGYTF	TGTGCCAGCAGAGAAAGGAGGGGCTATGGCTACACCTTC
TRBJ2-1	16	many	-	TRBV12-3/TRBV12-4	CASSLSRWLEINEQFF	TGTGCCAGCAGTTTAAGCCGGTGGCTAGAGATCAATGAGCAGTTCTTC
TRBJ2-2	14	-	-	TRBV5-6	CASSPSAVPGELFF	TGTGCCAGCAGCCCCAGCGCGGTACCCGGGGAGCTGTTTTTT
TRBJ1-1	13	many	-	TRBV2	CASSADSHTEAFF	TGTGCCAGCAGTGCGGACAGTCACACTGAAGCTTTCTTT
TRBJ1-3	13	few	-	TRBV18	CASSSTGRHTIYF	TGTGCCAGCTCATCAACAGGAAGACACACCATATATTTT
TRBJ2-1	15	few	-	TRBV10-2	CASSVGKGKYNEQFF	TGCGCCAGCAGTGTGGGCAAGGGAAAATACAATGAGCAGTTCTTC
TRBJ2-7	11	many	TRBD1	TRBV11-2	CASSHRGEQYF	TGTGCCAGCAGCCACAGGGGCGAGCAGTACTTC
TRBJ2-5	12	many	-	TRBV24-1	CATSDFKETQYF	TGTGCCACCAGTGATTTCAAAGAGACCCAGTACTTC
TRBJ2-1	16	few	TRBD2	TRBV11-3	CASSLDSSGGANEQLF	TGTGCCAGCAGCTTAGACTCTAGCGGGGGGGCCAATGAGCAGCTCTTC
TRBJ2-2	18	-	-	TRBV11-2	CASAPGLLGPGLAGELFF	TGTGCCAGCGCTCCGGGCCTTCTGGGACCTGGGCTCGCCGGGGAGCTGTTTTTT
TRBJ2-1	15	-	TRBD2	TRBV19	CASSIVRGDYNEQFF	TGTGCCAGTAGTATAGTTCGGGGGGATTACAATGAGCAGTTCTTC
TRBJ2-1	14	few	-	TRBV29-1	CSVERRGRRNEQFF	TGCAGCGTTGAAAGAAGGGGACGGAGGAATGAGCAGTTCTTC
TRBJ2-5	13	many	TRBD1	TRBV6-1	CASSYGQEETQYF	TGTGCCAGCAGTTATGGACAGGAAGAGACCCAGTACTTC
TRBJ1-1	13	many	TRBD1	TRBV29-1	CSEGTGVRTEAFF	TGCAGCGAAGGGACAGGGGTTCGCACTGAAGCTTTCTTT
TRBJ2-3	13	-	-	TRBV5-1	CASSLFWRDTQYF	TGCGCCAGCAGCCTTTTCTGGCGAGATACGCAGTATTTT
TRBJ2-2	14	many	-	TRBV5-1	CASSPGTHTGELFF	TGCGCCAGCAGTCCCGGGACTCACACCGGGGAGCTGTTTTTT
TRBJ2-7	15	-	-	TRBV15	CATSRDPPPLYEQYF	TGTGCCACCAGCAGAGACCCTCCTCCTCTCTACGAGCAGTACTTC
TRBJ1-2	16	many	-	TRBV6-1	CASSEGAPNRNYGYTF	TGTGCCAGCAGTGAAGGAGCCCCGAATCGAAACTATGGCTACACCTTC
TRBJ1-2	14	-	-	TRBV11-2	CASSLIGRNYGYTF	TGTGCCAGCAGCTTAATCGGCAGAAATTATGGCTACACCTTC
TRBJ1-2	14	many	TRBD1	TRBV28	CASSFPGGYYGYTF	TGTGCCAGCAGTTTCCCAGGGGGTTACTATGGCTACACCTTC
TRBJ2-6	17	-	-	TRBV4-1	CASSQDGPGSGANVLTF	TGCGCCAGCAGCCAAGATGGCCCGGGGTCTGGGGCCAACGTCCTGACTTTC
TRBJ2-7	13	few	TRBD1	TRBV2	CASRWDRDYEQYF	TGTGCCAGCAGATGGGACAGGGACTACGAGCAGTACTTC
TRBJ1-2	17	many	TRBD1	TRBV20-1	CSASPGTGGQRNYGYTF	TGCAGTGCTAGTCCCGGGACAGGGGGCCAAAGGAACTATGGCTACACCTTC
TRBJ2-2	14	few	-	TRBV7-8	CASSFGGWTGELFF	TGTGCCAGCAGCTTTGGGGGCTGGACCGGGGAGCTGTTTTTT
TRBJ1-4	14	many	TRBD1	TRBV28	CASIDRAHNEKLFF	TGTGCCAGCATCGACAGGGCCCATAATGAAAAACTGTTTTTT
TRBJ2-7	15	many	TRBD2	TRBV11-2	CASSFQLAGTYEQYF	TGTGCCAGCAGCTTCCAACTAGCGGGGACCTACGAGCAGTACTTC
TRBJ1-5	17	few	-	TRBV6-1	CASSERTKIYSNQPQHF	TGTGCCAGCAGTGAAAGGACGAAAATTTATAGCAATCAGCCCCAGCATTTT
TRBJ1-2	13	many	-	TRBV20-1	CSAQQLSSMRYTF	TGCAGTGCCCAACAGCTATCGTCTATGCGCTACACCTTC
TRBJ2-4	13	-	-	TRBV9	CASSVDSKNIQYF	TGTGCCAGCAGCGTAGATTCCAAAAACATTCAGTACTTC
TRBJ1-4	15	few	-	TRBV12-3/TRBV12-4	CASSHGRATTEKLFF	TGTGCCAGCAGTCACGGCCGGGCAACTACGGAAAAACTGTTTTTT
TRBJ1-3	14	many	-	TRBV6-1	CASSYNRAGNTIYF	TGTGCCAGCAGTTACAACAGGGCTGGAAACACCATATATTTT
TRBJ1-2	14	many	-	TRBV27	CASSLSQGIRGYTF	TGTGCCAGCAGTTTGTCTCAGGGAATACGTGGCTACACCTTC
TRBJ2-2	15	few	-	TRBV19	CASTPGPGATGELFF	TGTGCCAGTACCCCGGGGCCAGGGGCCACCGGGGAGCTGTTTTTT